This T cell receptor beta chain was found in a study of T cell responses to AZD1222 COVID-19 vaccine. Generated by immunoSEQ multiplex PCR, the TCRdb table keeps only in-frame clones and is missing some. The sample comprises some 60,000 clones, roughly nine tenths of which are singletons, and under 6.5% rests with the top ten. Notes on this clone: Its antigen is unidentified.

General study findings and limits: With two AZD1222 doses given, Spike-specific TCR breadth and depth both rose. Repertoire samples came only from after the peak T cell response. In a largely white British group with more females than males, clonal diversity was possibly underestimated. Unmutated variant regions are reportedly the target of nearly half of TCRs that are spike-specific.

Germline V gene sequence: CDR1 ENHRY, CDR2 SYGVKD. V was cut by 7 bases and J by 4 bases, with 10 bases left in between. There are 12 residues in the CDR3. The chain is built from TRBV10-3 and TRBJ1-2, with D possibly being TRBD1 (6 bases). This clonotype originated in an adult who received the AZD1222 COVID-19 vaccine. The sample here was peripheral blood, taken 28 days after the second AZD1222 dose. The CDR3 coding sequence is TGTGCCATCAACCAGGACAGCTATGGCTACACCTTC. It specifies CAINQDSYGYTF.